The clone carrying this T cell receptor beta chain was detected ten times or more. What it recognizes is unknown. A single base separates this from a much larger clone, so it may be a read error. This CDR3 is built from 12 residues. V lost 6 bases to trimming and J lost 10 bases, with 13 bases between them. Germline-derived CDR1 and CDR2 are ENHRY and SYGVKD. The data were obtained in a study of esophageal squamous cell carcinoma under preoperative chemotherapy. Study as a whole: Both tumor-infiltrating lymphocytes and peripheral blood T cells had their TCR repertoires profiled. Study-level results: Peripheral T cells migrating into the tumor appeared to partly supply post-treatment tumor-infiltrating lymphocytes. Tumor-infiltrating lymphocytes showed no significant post-chemotherapy TCR diversity increase, unlike peripheral T cells. After paclitaxel-nedaplatin, abundant clones were more likely to contract than amplify.

TCRdb passed the PCR reads through MiXCR, listing each CDR3 protein once. The sample includes around 14,000 distinct CDR3 sequences, roughly 60% of them seen just once. As to time point: before preoperative PTX-NDP chemotherapy. The material was obtained from a patient given preoperative chemotherapy. The clonotype originates from a human donor with esophageal squamous cell carcinoma. The donor label of this sample is uncertain. The chain recombines TRBV10-3 with TRBJ2-1; D not certain. The CDR3 protein is CAIRVGSYEQFF. The CDR3 bases are TGTGCCATCAGGGTAGGGTCCTACGAGCAGTTCTTC.